The 27 T cell receptor beta chains given below trace back to one sample, sequenced in a study of T cell responses to AZD1222 COVID-19 vaccine. Measured with immunoSEQ multiplex PCR; TCRdb has only the in-frame clones, and not every one. The repertoire holds around 190,000 clones, with approximately 86% as singletons. The material was peripheral blood, obtained 28 days after the second AZD1222 dose. The receptors shown here come from an adult who received the AZD1222 COVID-19 vaccine.

The V call is TRBV6-2 or TRBV6-3, the J call TRBJ2-6; D is undetermined. This CDR3 comprises 16 residues. V was shortened by 0 bases and J by 4 bases, with 10 bases between the two germline ends. Germline assignment: CDR1 MNHEY and CDR2 SVGEGT. The CDR3 region has the DNA TGTGCCAGCAGTTACTCTGGGGTGTCGGGGGCCAACGTCCTGACTTTC. It is translated as CASSYSGVSGANVLTF.

This clone has a single count. This chain joins TRBV18 and TRBJ2-7; 8 bases fit TRBD1. Germline V gene data show CDR1 as KGHSH and CDR2 as LQKENI. This CDR3 contains 14 residues. V lost 3 bases, J lost 4 bases, and 5 bases stayed unmatched. CDR3 amino acids: CASSPQGARYEQYF. DNA for the CDR3: TGTGCCAGCTCACCGCAGGGGGCCAGGTACGAGCAGTACTTC. Full variable domain (rest looked up from reference TRBV18 and TRBJ2-7): NAGVMQNPRHLVRRRGQEARLRCSPMKGHSHVYWYRQLPEEGLKFMVYLQKENIIDESGMPKERFSAEFPKEGPSILRIQQVVRGDSAAYFCASSPQGARYEQYFGPGTRLTVT.

J is TRBJ1-1 and V is TRBV4-1; weak D call: TRBD1 (6 bases). V was pared by 3 bases and J by 7 bases, with 12 bases between. The germline CDR1 and CDR2 sequences are MGHRA and YSYEKL. The CDR3 runs to 13 residues. CDR3 nucleotide sequence: TGCGCCAGCAGCCACCTTGAGGGGGGTGAAGCTTTCTTT. It encodes CASSHLEGGEAFF.

The CDR3 DNA follows: TGTGCCAGCAGCTTTTCGGCCGGACAGGGGTTTTCTGGAAACACCATATATTTT. Its translation: CASSFSAGQGFSGNTIYF. V gene TRBV5-5 combines with J gene TRBJ1-3, with 9 bases fitting TRBD1. The CDR3 runs 18 residues. Germline CDR1 SGHKS, CDR2 YYEKEE (reference sequence). Germline trimming cut 2 bases from V and 1 base from J; bases unmatched to any gene: 10.

Here the CDR3 reads CASRRQLSNQPQHF. In nucleotides, the CDR3 is TGTGCCAGCCGAAGACAACTTAGCAATCAGCCCCAGCATTTT. V and J are TRBV28 and TRBJ1-5, with D hard to call. The CDR3 loop spans 14 amino acids. V lost 8 bases and J lost 0, with 11 bases in between. Germline V gives CDR1 MDHEN, CDR2 SYDVKM.

The CDR3 region is CASGDRGWTDTQYF. The CDR3 DNA follows: TGTGCCAGCGGCGACAGGGGGTGGACAGATACGCAGTATTTT. The genes are TRBV6-5 and TRBJ2-3, with 9 bases identical to TRBD1. Germline values: CDR1 MNHEY, CDR2 SVGAGI. The V and J ends lost 8 bases and 3 bases, in that order; junction bases with no gene match: 6. This CDR3 region has 14 residues.

The CDR3 bases are TGCAGCGGGAAGGAGGGGGGCTATGGCTACACCTTC. It codes for CSGKEGGYGYTF. The V gene is TRBV29-1, the J gene TRBJ1-2; weak D call: TRBD1 (6 bases). Germline-derived CDR1 and CDR2 are SQVTM and ANQGSEA. The CDR3 has 12 amino acids. Trimming cost V 7 bases and J 4 bases, with 13 bases left between them.

This clone was recorded once. The rearrangement uses TRBV9 and TRBJ1-3; D uncertain. Germline V gene sequence: CDR1 SGDLS, CDR2 YYNGEE. The ends were cut back, 0 bases at V and 4 bases at J, with 8 bases in the middle. The CDR3 covers 14 residues. CDR3 protein: CASSVDPSGNTIYF. The CDR3 nucleotides read TGTGCCAGCAGCGTAGATCCATCCGGAAACACCATATATTTT.

The chain joins TRBV6-5 to TRBJ1-3; D unresolved. CDR1 is MNHEY and CDR2 is SVGAGI in the germline V gene. Deletions cut 8 bases from V and 0 bases from J, with 8 bases between. The CDR3 consists of 13 residues. CDR3 DNA sequence: TGTGCCAGCGGGCGTTCCTCTGGAAACACCATATATTTT. It translates to CASGRSSGNTIYF.

V gene TRBV19 combines with J gene TRBJ1-2; D not certain. Germline V gene lookup returns CDR1 LNHDA and CDR2 SQIVND (reference sequence). Trimming pared 9 bases from V and 0 bases from J, leaving 8 bases between. CDR3 size: 12 residues. CDR3 residues: CASRETNYGYTF. The CDR3 bases are TGTGCCAGCCGGGAGACTAACTATGGCTACACCTTC.

V is TRBV5-4 and J is TRBJ1-3, with D possibly matching TRBD1 (5 bases). The CDR3 extends over 15 amino acids. Trimming cost V 3 bases and J 2 bases, with 12 bases left between them. Germline values: CDR1 SGHNT, CDR2 YYREEE (reference sequence). The CDR3 loop reads CASSSSLGAGNTIYF. The DNA for the CDR3 is TGTGCCAGCAGCTCTTCTTTAGGGGCTGGAAACACCATATATTTT. Based on the CDR3 plus reference TRBV5-4 and TRBJ1-3, the full variable domain is ETGVTQSPTHLIKTRGQQVTLRCSSQSGHNTVSWYQQALGQGPQFIFQYYREEENGRGNFPPRFSGLQFPNYSSELNVNALELDDSALYLCASSSSLGAGNTIYFGEGSWLTVV.

V gene TRBV7-2 combines with J gene TRBJ2-2, with no clear D. Trimming removed 5 bases at V and 1 base at J, with 11 bases between. Germline assignment: CDR1 SGHTA and CDR2 FQGNSA. There are 15 residues in the CDR3. Written as DNA, the CDR3 is TGTGCCAGCAGCCTAGTGCCTCTGAACACCGGGGAGCTGTTTTTT. Translation gives CASSLVPLNTGELFF.

The chain joins TRBV7-3 to TRBJ1-1, with unresolved D. Germline V gene data show CDR1 as SGHTA and CDR2 as FQGTGA. There are 13 residues in the CDR3. Trimming removed 1 base from V and 2 bases from J, with 5 bases in between. In DNA form, the CDR3 reads TGTGCCAGCAGCTTAAGCCAAAACACTGAAGCTTTCTTT. Translated: CASSLSQNTEAFF. Supplemented by reference TRBV7-3 and TRBJ1-1, the full variable domain reads GAGVSQTPSNKVTEKGKYVELRCDPISGHTALYWYRQSLGQGPEFLIYFQGTGAADDSGLPNDRFFAVRPEGSVSTLKIQRTERGDSAVYLCASSLSQNTEAFFGQGTRLTVV.

This clone has more than one count but fewer than ten. CDR3 bases: TGTGCCATCAGTGAGTCGGACAGGGGGCAATACGAGCAGTACTTC. It yields the protein CAISESDRGQYEQYF. The chain has TRBV10-3 and TRBJ2-7, with TRBD1 matching over 11 bases. The junction had 2 bases not matched to a gene; V was cut back by 0 bases and J by 4 bases. The CDR3 length is 15 residues. Germline V lookup: CDR1 ENHRY, CDR2 SYGVKD.

The rearrangement links TRBV30 to TRBJ1-1; D gene uncertain. Germline V gives CDR1 GTSNPN, CDR2 SVGIG (reference sequence). Trimming pared 0 bases from V and 2 bases from J, leaving 16 bases between. The CDR3 is 16 amino acids. Here the CDR3 DNA reads TGTGCCTGGAGTGTACGCGGAACACTTATAAACACTGAAGCTTTCTTT. This codes for CAWSVRGTLINTEAFF.

This clone showed up just once. The chain combines TRBV7-6 with TRBJ1-6; D unclear. CDR3 length: 16 amino acids. The V end was cut by 5 bases, the J end by 0 bases, with 11 bases between. The germline V gene has CDR1 SGHVS and CDR2 FNYEAQ. The CDR3 here is CASSPGPRSYNSPLHF. CDR3 in DNA: TGTGCCAGCAGCCCCGGACCCCGCTCCTATAATTCACCCCTCCACTTT.

This rearrangement joins TRBV9 to TRBJ2-7; D remains unclear. Germline V lookup: CDR1 SGDLS, CDR2 YYNGEE. With 3 bases removed from V and 2 bases from J, the gap between germline ends came to 12 bases. The CDR3 is made up of 14 amino acids. The CDR3 spells CASSGIGGPYEQYF. Here the CDR3 DNA reads TGTGCCAGCAGCGGCATAGGTGGCCCCTACGAGCAGTACTTC.

V gene TRBV25-1 combines with J gene TRBJ1-4, with 8 positions matching TRBD1. This CDR3 is 14 amino acids long. J gave up 7 bases and V 4 bases, and 5 bases lay outside the gene matches. Looked up from germline, CDR1 is MGHDK and CDR2 is SYGVNS. Here the CDR3 DNA reads TGTGCCAGCAGTGTTCGGACAGGGAGTGAAAAACTGTTTTTT. The encoded protein is CASSVRTGSEKLFF. The variable domain in full, completed from reference TRBV25-1 and TRBJ1-4, reads EADIYQTPRYLVIGTGKKITLECSQTMGHDKMYWYQQDPGMELHLIHYSYGVNSTEKGDLSSESTVSRIRTEHFPLTLESARPSHTSQYLCASSVRTGSEKLFFGSGTQLSVL.

V is TRBV7-2 and J is TRBJ1-3; D possibly corresponds to TRBD1 (5 bases). This CDR3 contains 16 residues. Germline assignment: CDR1 SGHTA and CDR2 FQGNSA. Trimming stripped 1 base from V and 2 bases from J, with 12 bases between. In DNA form, the CDR3 reads TGTGCCAGCAGCTTAGATCGAGGACAAACTGGAAACACCATATATTTT. This translates into CASSLDRGQTGNTIYF.

There are many counts of this clone. This rearrangement joins TRBV28 to TRBJ2-1, with D tentatively TRBD2 (6 bases). Trimming took off 2 bases at V and 2 bases at J, with 10 bases between the two ends. This CDR3 region has 15 residues. CDR1 is MDHEN and CDR2 is SYDVKM in the germline V gene. CDR3: CASSLAGRTYNEQFF. CDR3 DNA: TGTGCCAGCAGTTTAGCGGGGAGAACCTACAATGAGCAGTTCTTC.

The chain joins TRBV2 to TRBJ1-1, with 9 bases matching TRBD1. V shed 5 bases, J shed 7 bases, and the junction held 11 bases outside the gene matches. The length of the CDR3 is 15 residues. The germline V gene encodes CDR1 SNHLY and CDR2 FYNNEI. CDR3 sequence (DNA): TGTGCCAGCAGTCCCGGGACAGGGACAATTTTTGAAGCTTTCTTT. Translated: CASSPGTGTIFEAFF.

V is TRBV6-5 and J is TRBJ1-1, with 9 bases aligning to TRBD1. Germline assignment: CDR1 MNHEY and CDR2 SVGAGI. V was clipped by 4 bases and J by 10 bases; unmatched bases: 7. There are 13 residues in the CDR3. CDR3 nucleotide sequence: TGTGCCAGCAGTTCCATGGACAGGGGCCGAGCTTTCTTT. Translating gives CASSSMDRGRAFF.

The chain links TRBV9 to TRBJ1-1; the D gene is possibly TRBD1 (6 bases). Trimming shortened V by 2 bases and J by 6 bases, and 17 bases separated the two germline ends. CDR3 length: 15 amino acids. In germline, CDR1 is SGDLS, CDR2 YYNGEE. Written as DNA, the CDR3 is TGTGCCAGCAGCGTCCTCAGGGGTAGGGTGTCTGAAGCTTTCTTT. It codes for CASSVLRGRVSEAFF.

This clone occurred once. The CDR3: CASSYRVPDTQYF. DNA of the CDR3: TGTGCCAGCAGTTATAGGGTTCCAGATACGCAGTATTTT. The chain combines TRBV6-5 with TRBJ2-3; D not certain. Deletions cut 3 bases from V and 4 bases from J, with 8 bases between. Germline assignment: CDR1 MNHEY and CDR2 SVGAGI. CDR3 length: 13 residues.

The V call is TRBV7-9, the J call TRBJ2-7; no firm D call. The CDR3 loop spans 14 amino acids. Germline CDR1 reads SEHNR; CDR2 reads FQNEAQ (reference sequence). Trimming took off 5 bases at V and 0 bases at J, with 11 bases between the two ends. CDR3 amino acids: CASSQTGSSYEQYF. The CDR3 bases are TGTGCCAGCAGCCAGACTGGAAGCTCCTACGAGCAGTACTTC.

The rearrangement uses TRBV7-9 and TRBJ2-7; D could derive from TRBD1 or TRBD2 (5 bases each). The V gene's germline CDR1 is SEHNR and CDR2 FQNEAQ (reference sequence). This CDR3 comprises 15 residues. Trimming left V 4 bases short and J 0 bases short, with 13 bases between. The CDR3: CASSSRDLSSYEQYF. In DNA form, the CDR3 reads TGTGCCAGCAGCTCCCGGGACCTAAGCTCCTACGAGCAGTACTTC.

V is TRBV4-3 and J is TRBJ2-1; TRBD2 agrees at 7 bases. Trimming cost V 2 bases and J 9 bases; bases outside gene matches: 4. From germline, CDR1 is LGHNA and CDR2 YSLEER. The CDR3 contains 13 residues. This CDR3 is CASSQREGSEQFF. CDR3 coding DNA: TGCGCCAGCAGCCAAAGGGAGGGTAGTGAGCAGTTCTTC.